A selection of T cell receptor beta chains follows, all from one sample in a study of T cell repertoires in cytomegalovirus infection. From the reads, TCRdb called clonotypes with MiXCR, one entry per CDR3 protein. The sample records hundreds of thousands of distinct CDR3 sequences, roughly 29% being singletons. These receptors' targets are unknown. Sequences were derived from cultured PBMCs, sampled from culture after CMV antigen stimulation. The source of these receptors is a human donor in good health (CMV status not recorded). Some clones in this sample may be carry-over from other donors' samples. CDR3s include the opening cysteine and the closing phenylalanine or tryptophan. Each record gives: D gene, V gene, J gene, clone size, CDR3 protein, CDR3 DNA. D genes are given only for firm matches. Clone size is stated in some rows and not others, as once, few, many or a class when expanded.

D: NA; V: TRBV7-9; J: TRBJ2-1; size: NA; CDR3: CASSTSRGVSYNEQFF; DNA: TGTGCCAGCAGCACCTCCAGAGGAGTGTCCTACAATGAGCAGTTCTTC
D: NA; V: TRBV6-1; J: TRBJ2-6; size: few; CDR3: CASLHNEGPGANVLTF; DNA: TGTGCCAGCTTACATAACGAGGGGCCTGGGGCCAACGTCCTGACTTTC
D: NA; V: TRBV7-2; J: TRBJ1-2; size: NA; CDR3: CASTSRRGGNYGYTF; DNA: TGTGCCAGCACCTCCAGGCGGGGAGGTAACTATGGCTACACCTTC
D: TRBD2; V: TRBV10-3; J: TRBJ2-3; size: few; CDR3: CAISQSSGAADTQYF; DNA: TGTGCCATCAGCCAATCAAGCGGGGCCGCAGATACGCAGTATTTT
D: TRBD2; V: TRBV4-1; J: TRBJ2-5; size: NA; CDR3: CASSQDRGAGVGETQYF; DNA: TGCGCCAGCAGCCAAGATCGAGGAGCGGGGGTAGGAGAGACCCAGTACTTC
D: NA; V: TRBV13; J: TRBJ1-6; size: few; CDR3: CASSEGQNSPLHF; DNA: TGTGCCAGCAGCGAAGGACAGAATTCACCCCTCCACTTT
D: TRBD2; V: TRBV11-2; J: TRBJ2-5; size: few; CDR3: CASTLSGGGETQYF; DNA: TGTGCCAGCACCCTATCGGGGGGAGGGGAGACCCAGTACTTC
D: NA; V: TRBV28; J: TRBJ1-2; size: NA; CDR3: CASSPPGTTGGYTF; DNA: TGTGCCAGCAGTCCCCCAGGGACCACCGGGGGCTACACCTTC
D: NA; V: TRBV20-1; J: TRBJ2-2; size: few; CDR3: CSARDRGLETGELFF; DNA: TGCAGTGCTAGAGATCGCGGATTGGAGACCGGGGAGCTGTTTTTT
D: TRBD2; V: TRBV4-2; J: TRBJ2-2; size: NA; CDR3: CASSQDQVAGITGELFF; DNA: TGTGCCAGCAGCCAAGATCAGGTAGCGGGGATCACCGGGGAGCTGTTTTTT
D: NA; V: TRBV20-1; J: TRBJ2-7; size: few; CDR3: CSASSGAAYEQYF; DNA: TGCAGTGCTAGTTCAGGGGCGGCCTACGAGCAGTACTTC
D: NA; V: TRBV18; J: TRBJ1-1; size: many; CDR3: CASSPTANTEAFF; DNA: TGTGCCAGCAGCCCTACAGCGAACACTGAAGCTTTCTTT
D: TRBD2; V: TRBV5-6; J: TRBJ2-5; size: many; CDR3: CASSLKGTTTQYF; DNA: TGTGCCAGCAGCTTGAAGGGGACTACAACCCAGTACTTC
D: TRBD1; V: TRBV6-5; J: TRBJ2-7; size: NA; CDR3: CASSDRGLYEQYF; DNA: TGTGCCAGCAGCGACAGGGGGCTCTACGAGCAGTACTTC
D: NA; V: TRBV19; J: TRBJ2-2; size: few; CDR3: CASTPALNTGELFF; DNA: TGTGCCAGTACTCCGGCCCTGAACACCGGGGAGCTGTTTTTT
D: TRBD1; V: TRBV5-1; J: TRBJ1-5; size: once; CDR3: CASSLDGTGYSNQPQHF; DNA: TGCGCCAGCAGCTTGGATGGGACAGGGTATAGCAATCAGCCCCAGCATTTT
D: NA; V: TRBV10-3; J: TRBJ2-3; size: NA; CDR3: CAISESVQATDTQYF; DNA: TGTGCCATCAGTGAGTCGGTTCAGGCCACAGATACGCAGTATTTT
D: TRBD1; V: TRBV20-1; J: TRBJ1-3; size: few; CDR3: CSARDRDRGPGNTIYF; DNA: TGCAGTGCTAGAGATCGGGACAGGGGGCCTGGAAACACCATATATTTT
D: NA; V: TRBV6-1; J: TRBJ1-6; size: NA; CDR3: CASSEGPSYSPLHF; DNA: TGTGCCAGCAGTGAAGGTCCCTCGTATTCACCCCTCCACTTT
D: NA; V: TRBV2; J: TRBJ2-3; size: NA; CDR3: CASSLRRDADTQYF; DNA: TGTGCCAGCAGTCTACGTCGGGACGCAGATACGCAGTATTTT
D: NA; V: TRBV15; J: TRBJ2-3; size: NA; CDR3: CATSRAGGSSTDTQYF; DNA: TGTGCCACCAGCAGAGCTGGCGGTTCTAGCACAGATACGCAGTATTTT
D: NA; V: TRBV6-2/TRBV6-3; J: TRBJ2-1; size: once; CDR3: CASSQGSVYNEQFF; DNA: TGTGCCAGCAGCCAGGGGAGCGTCTACAATGAGCAGTTCTTC
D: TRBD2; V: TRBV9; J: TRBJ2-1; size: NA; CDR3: CASSVAFGGYNEQFF; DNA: TGTGCCAGCAGCGTAGCTTTCGGGGGGTACAATGAGCAGTTCTTC
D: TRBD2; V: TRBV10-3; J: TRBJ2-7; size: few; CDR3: CAISESTSGTYEQYF; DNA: TGTGCCATCAGTGAGTCGACTAGCGGGACCTACGAGCAGTACTTC
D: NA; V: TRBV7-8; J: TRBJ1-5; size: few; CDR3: CASSSGRYHPQHF; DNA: TGTGCCAGCAGTTCGGGCCGTTATCATCCCCAGCATTTT
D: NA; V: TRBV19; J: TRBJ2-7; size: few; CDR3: CASSIRGDYEQYF; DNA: TGTGCCAGTAGTATTCGGGGAGACTACGAGCAGTACTTC
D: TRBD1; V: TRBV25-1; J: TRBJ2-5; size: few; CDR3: CASSLTRDREETQYF; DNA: TGTGCCAGCAGTCTCACCCGTGACAGGGAAGAGACCCAGTACTTC
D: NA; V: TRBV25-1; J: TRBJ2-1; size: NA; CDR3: CASSGGSIEQFF; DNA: TGTGCCAGCAGTGGTGGGTCAATTGAGCAGTTCTTC
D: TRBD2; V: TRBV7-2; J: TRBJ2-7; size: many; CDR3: CASSLAFTRLAAYEQYF; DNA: TGTGCCAGCAGCTTAGCGTTCACTAGGCTAGCGGCCTACGAGCAGTACTTC
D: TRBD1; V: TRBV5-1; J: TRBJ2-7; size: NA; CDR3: CASSLMGQGTYEQYF; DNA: TGCGCCAGCAGCTTGATGGGACAGGGAACATACGAGCAGTACTTC
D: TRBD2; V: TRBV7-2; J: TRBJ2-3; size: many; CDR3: CASSSRLAGPTDTQYF; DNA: TGTGCCAGCAGCTCCAGACTAGCGGGGCCGACAGATACGCAGTATTTT
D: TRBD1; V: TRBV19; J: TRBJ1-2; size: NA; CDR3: CASSARWGQGLYGYTF; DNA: TGTGCCAGTAGTGCCCGATGGGGACAGGGACTCTATGGCTACACCTTC
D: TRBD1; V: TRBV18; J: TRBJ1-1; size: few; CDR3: CASSRDGTGGTEAFF; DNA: TGTGCCAGCTCACGAGACGGGACAGGGGGCACTGAAGCTTTCTTT
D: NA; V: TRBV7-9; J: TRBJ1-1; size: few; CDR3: CASSLDGYQAFF; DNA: TGTGCCAGCAGCTTAGACGGCTACCAAGCTTTCTTT
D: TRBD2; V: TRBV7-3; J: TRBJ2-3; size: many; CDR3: CASSPGGGRDTQYF; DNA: TGTGCCAGCAGCCCGGGCGGCGGGAGAGATACGCAGTATTTT
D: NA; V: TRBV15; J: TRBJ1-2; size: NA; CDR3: CATSRLLVEGRAYGYTF; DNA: TGTGCCACCAGCAGACTTTTGGTAGAAGGCAGAGCCTATGGCTACACCTTC
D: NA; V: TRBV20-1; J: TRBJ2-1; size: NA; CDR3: CSARDTLLAPYGEQFF; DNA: TGCAGTGCTAGAGATACGTTACTAGCCCCCTACGGTGAGCAGTTCTTC
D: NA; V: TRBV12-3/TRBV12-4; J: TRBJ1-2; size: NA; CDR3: CASSLGGLIHYGYTF; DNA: TGTGCCAGCAGTTTAGGGGGGCTCATCCATTATGGCTACACCTTC
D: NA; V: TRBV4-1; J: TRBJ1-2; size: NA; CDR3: CAISQGGSTYGYTF; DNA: TGCGCCATCAGCCAAGGGGGGAGCACCTATGGCTACACCTTC
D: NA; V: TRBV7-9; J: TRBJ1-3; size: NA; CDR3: CASSQFTEPSGNTIYF; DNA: TGTGCCAGCAGCCAATTCACGGAACCCTCTGGAAACACCATATATTTT
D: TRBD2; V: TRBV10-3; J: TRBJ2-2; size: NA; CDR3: CAISESREAGELFF; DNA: TGTGCCATCAGTGAGTCCCGGGAGGCCGGGGAGCTGTTTTTT
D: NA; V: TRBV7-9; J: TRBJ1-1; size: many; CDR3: CASSLDGFEAFF; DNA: TGTGCCAGCAGCTTAGATGGATTTGAAGCTTTCTTT
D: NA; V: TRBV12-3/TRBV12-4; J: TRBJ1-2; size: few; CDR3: CASSSNRDGYTF; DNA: TGTGCCAGCAGTTCCAACAGGGATGGCTACACCTTC
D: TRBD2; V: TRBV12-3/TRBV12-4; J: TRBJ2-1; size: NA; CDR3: CASSPGTSNIWYEQFF; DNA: TGTGCCAGCAGTCCCGGGACTAGCAACATCTGGTATGAGCAGTTCTTC
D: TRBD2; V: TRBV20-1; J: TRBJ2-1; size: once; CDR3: CSALDPLAGGTYNEQFF; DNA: TGCAGTGCCCTCGACCCCTTAGCGGGAGGTACCTACAATGAGCAGTTCTTC
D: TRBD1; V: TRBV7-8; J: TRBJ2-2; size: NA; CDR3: CASSLADRVLGELFF; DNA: TGTGCCAGCAGCTTAGCGGACAGGGTACTCGGGGAGCTGTTTTTT
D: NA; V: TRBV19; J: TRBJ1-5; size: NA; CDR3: CASQVMYSNQPQHF; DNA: TGTGCCAGCCAGGTTATGTATAGCAATCAGCCCCAGCATTTT
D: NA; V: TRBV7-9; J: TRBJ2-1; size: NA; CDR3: CASSAAWSRELDEQFF; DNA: TGTGCCAGCAGCGCAGCCTGGAGTCGGGAGCTCGATGAGCAGTTCTTC
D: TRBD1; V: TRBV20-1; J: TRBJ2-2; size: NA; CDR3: CSASWQGDTGELFF; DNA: TGCAGTGCTAGTTGGCAGGGGGACACCGGGGAGCTGTTTTTT
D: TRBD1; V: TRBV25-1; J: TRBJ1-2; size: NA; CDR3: CASSPDLGQASGGYTF; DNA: TGTGCCAGCAGTCCTGATCTAGGACAGGCATCGGGTGGCTACACCTTC
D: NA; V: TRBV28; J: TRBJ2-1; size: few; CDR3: CASSLAATYNEQFF; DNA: TGTGCCAGCAGTTTGGCAGCGACTTACAATGAGCAGTTCTTC
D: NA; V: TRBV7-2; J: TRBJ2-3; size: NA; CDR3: CASSLMYGKIDTQYF; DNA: TGTGCCAGCAGCTTAATGTACGGGAAAATAGATACGCAGTATTTT
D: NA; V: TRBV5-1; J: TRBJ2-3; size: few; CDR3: CASSLATGARTDTQYF; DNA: TGCGCCAGCAGCTTGGCCACGGGGGCGCGCACAGATACGCAGTATTTT
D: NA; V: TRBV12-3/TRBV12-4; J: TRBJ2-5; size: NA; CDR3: CASSLTRSEAQYF; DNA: TGTGCCAGCAGTTTAACCAGGTCAGAGGCCCAGTACTTC
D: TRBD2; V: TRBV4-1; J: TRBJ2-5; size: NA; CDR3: CASSPGELARQETQYF; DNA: TGTGCCAGCAGCCCCGGGGAACTAGCGCGACAAGAGACCCAGTACTTC